The subject of this entry is one TCR beta chain. Single viable CD3+CD4+CD8-CD45RO+ cells were sorted as the memory CD4+ T cells. With 7 bases clipped from V and 3 bases from J, the junction kept 3 bases outside the gene matches. The CDR3 contains 14 residues. Germline loops: CDR1 MDHEN, CDR2 SYDVKM. This entry is derived from a study of memory CD4+ T cells and cytomegalovirus serostatus. Sequenced by immunoSEQ multiplex PCR; TCRdb stores in-frame clones only, minus some. The profile shows about 100,000 clones, over 70% of them singletons. The rearrangement links TRBV28 to TRBJ1-5, with TRBD1 matching 10 bases. This clonotype originated in an adult in good health and CMV-seropositive. The sequenced sample was memory CD4+ T cells from blood. The CDR3 bases are TGTGCCAGCAAGGGACAGGGGTACAATCAGCCCCAGCATTTT. Its translation: CASKGQGYNQPQHF.